This TCR beta chain was recovered during a study of Graves' ophthalmopathy and Graves' hyperthyroidism. Study findings and constraints: A 13-signature model separated ophthalmopathy from stable hyperthyroidism, about 88% sensitivity, around 81% specificity. Prediction of ophthalmopathy progression reached around 71% sensitivity and nearly 75% specificity.

Beta-chain TCR CDR3 regions were amplified from RNA transcripts. Second-round multiplex PCR followed a first-round RT-PCR using HTBI primers. TCRdb itself ran the multiplex PCR reads through MiXCR, one entry per CDR3 protein. The repertoire holds 350,000 to 400,000 distinct CDR3 sequences, with approximately 15% as singletons. Hyperthyroidism patients, aged 18 to 65, were newly diagnosed, under 2 months' duration. The CDR3 consists of 16 residues. Germline CDR1 MNHNY, CDR2 SVGAGI (reference sequence). Trimming stripped 6 bases from V and 2 bases from J, with 19 bases between. This clonotype was detected many times. The antigen remains unidentified.

Sequencing was performed on peripheral blood. This clonotype was obtained from a woman in her late teens or twenties with stable Graves' hyperthyroidism. This chain connects TRBV6-6 to TRBJ1-2; possible D gene TRBD1, 6 bases. The CDR3 loop is CASRRTSGVLNYGYTF. The DNA of the CDR3 is TGTGCCAGCAGACGCACTTCAGGGGTACTAAACTATGGCTACACCTTC.